This T cell receptor (beta chain) was documented in a study of a mutant IDH1 vaccine in newly diagnosed glioma. Study-wide context: Sex among treated patients split about 60% male, around 38% female; mean age was roughly 42 years. Patients were pretreated with radiotherapy, temozolomide, or both, mostly both.

Time point reported: baseline, week 1 (first vaccination visit). Noted treatment: pre-vaccination baseline after standard-of-care therapy. General study results and limits: Researchers report vaccine-induced immune responses in more than 90% of patients. Seemingly, pseudoprogression had no relation to changes in the top peripheral T cell clonotypes.

A remark on this clone: Its cognate antigen is unknown.

Some clones are missing from TCRdb's copy, which holds only in-frame ones; the method was immunoSEQ multiplex PCR. The table has about 98,000 clones, roughly 90% seen once; the top ten hold roughly 0.58%. Sequencing used PBMCs, obtained from a glioma patient treated with radiotherapy, temozolomide or both. The sequence was collected from a woman aged 45-65 years with glioma.

CDR3 nucleotide sequence: TGTGCCAGCAGCCGAGGGGGTTACGAGCAGTACTTC. Its translation is CASSRGGYEQYF. This chain uses TRBV28 with TRBJ2-7; D possibly corresponds to TRBD1 (6 bases). The CDR3 contains 12 residues. V was cut by 6 bases and J by 4 bases, with 10 bases left in between. Germline assignment: CDR1 MDHEN and CDR2 SYDVKM. Full variable domain (rest looked up from reference TRBV28 and TRBJ2-7): DVKVTQSSRYLVKRTGEKVFLECVQDMDHENMFWYRQDPGLGLRLIYFSYDVKMKEKGDIPEGYSVSREKKERFSLILESASTNQTSMYLCASSRGGYEQYFGPGTRLTVT.